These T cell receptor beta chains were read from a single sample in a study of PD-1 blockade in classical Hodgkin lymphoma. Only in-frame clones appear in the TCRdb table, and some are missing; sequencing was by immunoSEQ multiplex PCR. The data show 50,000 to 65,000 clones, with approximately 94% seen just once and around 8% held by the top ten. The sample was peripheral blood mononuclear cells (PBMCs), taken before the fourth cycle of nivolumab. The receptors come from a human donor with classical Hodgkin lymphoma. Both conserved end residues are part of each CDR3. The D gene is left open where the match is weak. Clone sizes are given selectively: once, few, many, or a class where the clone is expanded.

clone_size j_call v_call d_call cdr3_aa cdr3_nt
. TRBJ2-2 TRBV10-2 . CASSVEGGPGELFF TGCGCCAGCAGTGTGGAGGGAGGCCCCGGGGAGCTGTTTTTT
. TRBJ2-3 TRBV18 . CASSQGGVLTDTQYF TGTGCCAGCTCACAGGGTGGGGTGCTCACAGATACGCAGTATTTT
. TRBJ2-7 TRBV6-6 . CASSTTGSSYEQYF TGTGCCAGCAGTACCACCGGGTCGTCCTACGAGCAGTACTTC
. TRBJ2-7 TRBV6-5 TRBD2 CASSYAASGGAEQYF TGTGCCAGCAGTTACGCGGCTAGCGGGGGGGCCGAGCAGTACTTC
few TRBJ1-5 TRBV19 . CASSIGEWGSNQPQHF TGTGCCAGTAGTATAGGCGAATGGGGGAGCAATCAGCCCCAGCATTTT
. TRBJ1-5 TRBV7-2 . CASTLPGNNQPQHF TGTGCCAGCACCCTTCCAGGGAACAATCAGCCCCAGCATTTT
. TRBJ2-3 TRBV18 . CASSLGTDTQYF TGTGCCAGCTCATTGGGGACAGATACGCAGTATTTT
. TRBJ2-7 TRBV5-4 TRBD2 CASSTGLAASYEQYF TGTGCCAGCAGCACTGGACTAGCGGCTTCCTACGAGCAGTACTTC
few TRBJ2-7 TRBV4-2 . CASSQGLGSGYEQYF TGTGCCAGCAGCCAAGGACTCGGGAGCGGGTACGAGCAGTACTTC
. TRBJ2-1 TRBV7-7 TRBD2 CASSLQAGPANEQFF TGTGCCAGCAGCTTACAAGCGGGACCGGCCAATGAGCAGTTCTTC
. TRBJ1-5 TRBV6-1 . CASATGTAGNQPQHF TGTGCCAGCGCTACAGGGACCGCGGGCAATCAGCCCCAGCATTTT
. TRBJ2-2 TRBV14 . CASSQAHTGELFF TGTGCCAGCAGCCAAGCCCACACCGGGGAGCTGTTTTTT
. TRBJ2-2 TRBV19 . CASSMWGNTGELFF TGTGCCAGTAGTATGTGGGGTAACACCGGGGAGCTGTTTTTT
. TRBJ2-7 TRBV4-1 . CASSQDRLKSSYEQYF TGCGCCAGCAGCCAAGATCGTCTGAAGAGCTCCTACGAGCAGTACTTC
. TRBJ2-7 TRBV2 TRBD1 CASSGRDRVREQYF TGTGCCAGCAGTGGGCGGGACAGGGTTCGGGAGCAGTACTTC
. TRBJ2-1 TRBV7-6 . CASSPDRVYYNEQFF TGTGCCAGCAGTCCGGATCGGGTTTACTACAATGAGCAGTTCTTC
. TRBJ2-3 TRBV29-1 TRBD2 CSVLAGVTDTQYF TGCAGCGTTCTAGCGGGAGTCACAGATACGCAGTATTTT
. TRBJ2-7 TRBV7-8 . CASSLVSDGEQYF TGTGCCAGCAGCTTAGTGTCCGACGGCGAGCAGTACTTC